One sample yielded the 19 T cell receptor beta chains listed below, sequenced in a study of blood T cell repertoires in COVID-19. Repertoires were generated with immunoSEQ multiplex PCR, while TCRdb's copy carries only in-frame clones and drops some. The repertoire holds about 98,000 clones, with 75% to 85% as singletons. The sequencing input was peripheral blood. The receptors derive from a man between 70 and 80 years old with acute or convalescent COVID-19.

The chain joins TRBV30 to TRBJ2-4, with D perhaps matching TRBD2 (7 bases). The germline CDR1 and CDR2 sequences are GTSNPN and SVGIG (reference sequence). This CDR3 has 15 residues. V lost 0 bases and J lost 5, with 14 bases in between. CDR3 DNA sequence: TGTGCCTGGAGTGTAGGTGGGGGGGCGCAAAACATTCAGTACTTC. Amino acids: CAWSVGGGAQNIQYF.

The J gene is TRBJ2-3, the V gene TRBV30; 11 nucleotides align to TRBD2. The CDR3 loop spans 13 amino acids. CDR1 GTSNPN and CDR2 SVGIG come from the germline V gene (reference sequence). After removal of 5 bases from V and 4 bases from J, the junction contained 2 bases not matched to a gene. The CDR3 region is CAWVLAGADTQYF. The CDR3 region has the DNA TGTGCCTGGGTACTAGCGGGAGCAGATACGCAGTATTTT.

The table lists this clone with a count of one. The rearrangement links TRBV24-1 to TRBJ2-1, with D perhaps TRBD2 (6 bases). Germline V CDR1 and CDR2: KGHDR, SFDVKD. The CDR3 loop spans 15 amino acids. V was trimmed by 1 base and J by 7 bases, leaving 13 bases between them. The CDR3 DNA follows: TGTGCCACCAGTGATTTCGCCGGGAGTATGAATGAGCAGTTCTTC. Translated: CATSDFAGSMNEQFF.

The J gene is TRBJ1-1, the V gene TRBV19; the D gene is possibly TRBD1 (5 bases). The CDR3 covers 12 residues. Germline V gene lookup returns CDR1 LNHDA and CDR2 SQIVND (reference sequence). V dropped 3 bases and J dropped 9 bases, with 11 bases sitting between them. CDR3 DNA sequence: TGTGCCAGTAGTATCCGTCAGGGAAAAGCTTTCTTT. This sequence encodes CASSIRQGKAFF.

This clone appeared a few times. DNA for the CDR3: TGCGCCAGCAGCCAAGATCCCACGAGCTCCTATAATTCACCCCTCCACTTT. Its protein product is CASSQDPTSSYNSPLHF. V usage is TRBV4-1 and J usage is TRBJ1-6, with D unclear. This CDR3 has 17 amino acids. CDR1 is MGHRA, CDR2 YSYEKL, per germline. The V and J ends lost 0 bases and 0 bases respectively, with 9 bases between them.

The chain is built from TRBV27 and TRBJ2-1; 12 positions match TRBD2. The germline gives CDR1 MNHEY, CDR2 SMNVEV (reference sequence). V shed 2 bases and J 7 bases; nucleotides not matched to a gene: 9. The CDR3 extends over 17 amino acids. CDR3 coding DNA: TGTGCCAGCAGTTTACTTGTTAGGACTAGCGGGAAGAATGAGCAGTTCTTC. Its protein is CASSLLVRTSGKNEQFF.

The V and J genes are TRBV21-1 and TRBJ1-4; the tabulated D call, TRBD1, remains unverified against the DNA. TRBV21-1 is tagged as a pseudogene. The CDR3 runs 11 residues. CDR3 loop: CASSPNEKLFF. CDR3 DNA: TGTGCCAGCAGCCCAAATGAAAAACTGTTTTTT.

V usage is TRBV7-3 and J usage is TRBJ2-3, with D unresolved. Trimming cost V 1 base and J 0 bases, with 11 bases left between them. Germline V CDR1 and CDR2: SGHTA, FQGTGA. The CDR3 contains 16 residues. The chain's CDR3 is CASSLNSPGSTDTQYF. The CDR3 nucleotides are TGTGCCAGCAGCTTAAACTCCCCCGGTAGCACAGATACGCAGTATTTT.

The sample holds a few counts of this clone. The J gene is TRBJ1-6, the V gene TRBV27; 8 bases fit TRBD1. Trimming cost V 2 bases and J 0 bases; bases outside gene matches: 3. Germline V CDR1 and CDR2: MNHEY, SMNVEV (reference sequence). The CDR3 consists of 17 residues. CDR3: CASSLRQGSSYNSPLHF. DNA of the CDR3: TGTGCCAGCAGTTTAAGACAGGGGAGCTCCTATAATTCACCCCTCCACTTT.

This chain connects TRBV28 to TRBJ1-1; TRBD1 is a possible D gene (5 bases). CDR1 is MDHEN, CDR2 SYDVKM, per germline. This CDR3 spans 15 amino acids. Trimming shortened V by 2 bases and J by 5 bases, and 15 bases separated the two germline ends. CDR3 nucleotides: TGTGCCAGCAGTTTAAGGGGAGCGGGAGGGACTGAAGCTTTCTTT. Amino acid sequence: CASSLRGAGGTEAFF.

V and J are TRBV12-5 and TRBJ2-1; D perhaps matches TRBD2 (5 bases). In germline, CDR1 is LGHNT, CDR2 FRNRAP. The V end lost 4 bases, the J end lost 0 bases, and 13 bases lay between the germline ends. This CDR3 region has 16 residues. In DNA form, the CDR3 reads TGTGCTAGTGGTTCCTCTAGCTGGGACTCCTACAATGAGCAGTTCTTC. Translating gives CASGSSSWDSYNEQFF.

The V and J genes are TRBV13 and TRBJ2-7; no clear D. Germline V lookup: CDR1 PRHDT, CDR2 FYEKMQ (reference sequence). This CDR3 has 12 amino acids. Trimming took off 1 base at V and 7 bases at J, with 8 bases between the two ends. The CDR3 region is CASSLDFGEQYF. DNA for the CDR3: TGTGCCAGCAGCTTAGACTTCGGGGAGCAGTACTTC.

J is TRBJ2-7 and V is TRBV10-1, with TRBD2 identical over 10 bases. The trim removed 4 bases at V and 3 bases at J, leaving 0 bases unmatched. The CDR3 has 13 amino acids. Germline CDR1 and CDR2: WNHNN and SYGVQD (reference sequence). The CDR3 loop is CASSGTSGYEQYF. The CDR3 DNA sequence: TGCGCCAGCAGTGGGACTAGCGGCTACGAGCAGTACTTC.

The chain's CDR3 is CASSPTRDRLYEQYF. The CDR3 nucleotides are TGTGCCAGCAGTCCCACCCGGGACAGACTCTACGAGCAGTACTTC. The V gene is TRBV27, the J gene TRBJ2-7, with 7 bases identical to TRBD1. J was trimmed by 3 bases and V by 5 bases; bases with no gene match: 10. The V gene's germline CDR1 is MNHEY and CDR2 SMNVEV (reference sequence). This CDR3 comprises 15 residues.

The genes are TRBV4-1 and TRBJ2-7; 8 bases line up with TRBD1. The CDR3 extends over 15 amino acids. Trimming took 5 bases from V and 0 from J; bases not matched to a gene: 6. Germline-derived CDR1 and CDR2 are MGHRA and YSYEKL. The CDR3 sequence is CASSWTGTFSYEQYF. The CDR3 DNA follows: TGCGCCAGCAGCTGGACAGGGACCTTCTCCTACGAGCAGTACTTC.

The chain uses TRBV15 and TRBJ1-5; 8 bases fit TRBD1. V gave up 2 bases and J gave up 8 bases; unmatched junction bases: 5. CDR3 size: 14 residues. CDR1 is LNHNV, CDR2 YYDKDF, per germline (reference sequence). The CDR3, as DNA: TGTGCCACCAGCAGATCGGACAGGGTTGAGCCCCAGCATTTT. This translates into CATSRSDRVEPQHF.

As DNA, the CDR3 is TGTGCCGACGGCCGGGGGAATTCACCCCTCCACTTT. Translating it yields CADGRGNSPLHF. The rearrangement joins TRBV2 to TRBJ1-6, with D possibly being TRBD1 (5 bases). V shed 11 bases and J shed 7 bases, with 12 bases lying between them. Germline CDR1 and CDR2: SNHLY and FYNNEI. The CDR3 loop spans 12 amino acids.

V and J are TRBV5-4 and TRBJ2-5; 11 bases fit TRBD1. The CDR3 extends over 16 amino acids. The V gene's germline CDR1 is SGHNT and CDR2 YYREEE (reference sequence). With V trimmed by 4 bases and J by 3 bases, 8 bases remained unmatched. CDR3: CASSGPGTGGEETQYF. In DNA form, the CDR3 reads TGTGCCAGCAGCGGACCAGGGACAGGGGGGGAAGAGACCCAGTACTTC.

CDR3 amino acids: CASSLLGTGLAKNIQYF. The CDR3, as DNA: TGTGCCAGCAGCTTATTGGGGACAGGGCTAGCCAAAAACATTCAGTACTTC. The chain joins TRBV11-3 to TRBJ2-4; 9 bases line up with TRBD1. CDR3 length: 17 amino acids. J lost 0 bases, V lost 2 bases, and 5 bases had no gene match. Germline V gene lookup returns CDR1 SGHNT and CDR2 YENEEA.